These 18 T cell receptor beta chains came from one sample sequenced in a study of radiation and T cells in renal cell carcinoma. The assay was immunoSEQ multiplex PCR, and TCRdb's table has in-frame clones only and misses some. Counted here are roughly 49,000 clones, about 80% occurring once; the ten biggest clones make up around 29%. Time point reported: blood 2 weeks post-SBRT. Treatment: 15 Gy SBRT to primary tumor, nephrectomy 4 weeks later. This specimen consisted of blood, obtained from a patient whose treatment included radiotherapy and nephrectomy. The source is a woman in her 70s with renal cell carcinoma.

This clone was counted only a few times. The chain is built from TRBV25-1 and TRBJ1-2; D remains unclear. Trimming left V 8 bases short and J 7 bases short, with 14 bases between. Germline V lookup: CDR1 MGHDK, CDR2 SYGVNS. The CDR3 consists of 12 residues. The CDR3 DNA is TGTGCCAGCCAGAAGGACCATGGTGGCTACACCTTC. Amino acids: CASQKDHGGYTF.

The chain employs TRBV18 and TRBJ1-5, with a weak D call TRBD1 (6 bases). V was clipped by 3 bases and J by 6 bases, with 9 bases between them. Germline CDR1 KGHSH, CDR2 LQKENI. This CDR3 has 13 residues. The CDR3 DNA reads as TGTGCCAGCTCACCGGGGACACCTCAGCCCCAGCATTTT. Translated, it gives CASSPGTPQPQHF. The full variable domain, rest sourced from reference TRBV18 and TRBJ1-5, is NAGVMQNPRHLVRRRGQEARLRCSPMKGHSHVYWYRQLPEEGLKFMVYLQKENIIDESGMPKERFSAEFPKEGPSILRIQQVVRGDSAAYFCASSPGTPQPQHFGDGTRLSIL.

The chain joins TRBV5-1 to TRBJ1-2; 9 bases line up with TRBD1. In germline, CDR1 is SGHRS, CDR2 YFSETQ. Trimming at V came to 0 bases and at J to 8 bases, leaving 8 bases not matched to a gene. This CDR3 is 15 amino acids long. In DNA form, the CDR3 reads TGCGCCAGCAGCTTGGCCACGGGACAGGGCGGCGGCTACACCTTC. It is translated as CASSLATGQGGGYTF.

The chain is built from TRBV7-2 and TRBJ2-5; a weak D match, TRBD2 (5 bases). The CDR3 runs 13 residues. With 7 bases removed from V and 5 bases from J, the gap between germline ends came to 14 bases. Looked up from germline, CDR1 is SGHTA and CDR2 is FQGNSA. CDR3 protein: CASKTRLGETQYF. CDR3 sequence (DNA): TGTGCCAGCAAAACTAGACTTGGGGAGACCCAGTACTTC.

The chain joins TRBV5-4 to TRBJ1-4; D remains unclear. CDR1 and CDR2 (germline): SGHNT, YYREEE (reference sequence). This CDR3 spans 14 amino acids. V was cut by 0 bases and J by 0 bases, with 3 bases left in between. The CDR3 nucleotides read TGTGCCAGCAGCTTGGAAGCAACTAATGAAAAACTGTTTTTT. Protein sequence: CASSLEATNEKLFF.

The V and J genes are TRBV5-1 and TRBJ2-7; D is perhaps TRBD2 (6 bases). Trimming shortened V by 0 bases and J by 3 bases, and 7 bases separated the two germline ends. Per the germline V gene, CDR1 is SGHRS and CDR2 is YFSETQ. This CDR3 has 13 residues. The CDR3 region is CASSLAGSYEQYF. The CDR3 nucleotides read TGCGCCAGCAGCTTGGCCGGGAGCTACGAGCAGTACTTC.

The rearrangement joins TRBV5-5 to TRBJ2-5; D remains unclear. V gave up 2 bases and J gave up 4 bases, with 9 bases separating them. The CDR3 totals 13 residues. Germline V gives CDR1 SGHKS, CDR2 YYEKEE (reference sequence). The chain's CDR3 is CASSFRDPETQYF. CDR3 nucleotide sequence: TGTGCCAGCAGCTTTCGCGACCCAGAGACCCAGTACTTC.

The chain links TRBV7-6 to TRBJ2-1; D unresolved. Trimming cost V 1 base and J 6 bases, with 19 bases left between them. The CDR3 has 17 amino acids. Germline V lookup: CDR1 SGHVS, CDR2 FNYEAQ. The CDR3 here is CASSLGTGRLSGNEQFF. Here the CDR3 DNA reads TGTGCCAGCAGCTTAGGTACGGGCCGTCTCTCGGGCAATGAGCAGTTCTTC. The whole variable domain, filled in from reference TRBV7-6 and TRBJ2-1, reads GAGVSQSPRYKVTKRGQDVALRCDPISGHVSLYWYRQALGQGPEFLTYFNYEAQQDKSGLPNDRFSAERPEGSISTLTIQRTEQRDSAMYRCASSLGTGRLSGNEQFFGPGTRLTVL.

This chain's CDR3 is CASSERAQRSPLHF. In DNA, the CDR3 is TGTGCCAGCAGTGAACGGGCTCAGAGGTCACCCCTCCACTTT. The chain is built from TRBV2 and TRBJ1-6; D is undetermined. The length of the CDR3 is 14 residues. The V end was cut by 2 bases, the J end by 10 bases, with 12 bases between. CDR1 and CDR2 (germline): SNHLY, FYNNEI.

J is TRBJ2-7 and V is TRBV6-5; 7 bases are shared with TRBD1. Germline V lookup: CDR1 MNHEY, CDR2 SVGAGI. After removal of 6 bases from V and 4 bases from J, the junction contained 9 bases not matched to a gene. The CDR3 extends over 14 amino acids. Here the CDR3 reads CASRPAGTEYEQYF. DNA for the CDR3: TGTGCCAGCAGGCCCGCCGGGACAGAGTACGAGCAGTACTTC.

CDR3 DNA: TGTGCCAGCAGCCGCGGGACAGGGGGGGCCGGGCAGTACTTC. As protein: CASSRGTGGAGQYF. The V gene is TRBV5-4, the J gene TRBJ2-7; 11 bases agree with TRBD1. Trimming cost V 4 bases and J 9 bases; bases outside gene matches: 9. The CDR3 sequence is 14 residues long. Germline CDR1 and CDR2: SGHNT and YYREEE (reference sequence). The full variable domain, its missing parts supplied by reference TRBV5-4 and TRBJ2-7, is ETGVTQSPTHLIKTRGQQVTLRCSSQSGHNTVSWYQQALGQGPQFIFQYYREEENGRGNFPPRFSGLQFPNYSSELNVNALELDDSALYLCASSRGTGGAGQYFGPGTRLTVT.

The V call is TRBV28, the J call TRBJ2-6; D may match TRBD1 or TRBD2 (5 bases each). Trimming pared 3 bases from V and 0 bases from J, leaving 12 bases between. Germline V CDR1 and CDR2: MDHEN, SYDVKM. This CDR3 has 17 amino acids. The CDR3 reads CASSLSGAFSGANVLTF. The CDR3 nucleotides are TGTGCCAGCAGTTTGTCCGGGGCCTTCTCTGGGGCCAACGTCCTGACTTTC.

The chain couples TRBV6-1 to TRBJ2-7; 8 bases agree with TRBD2. This CDR3 spans 13 amino acids. CDR1 and CDR2 (germline): MNHNS, SASEGT. V trimming: 9 bases; J trimming: 2 bases; junction bases outside the gene matches: 6. Written as DNA, the CDR3 is TGTGCCAGTCAACTAGCGGACGCCTACGAGCAGTACTTC. It codes for CASQLADAYEQYF.

The chain combines TRBV6-1 with TRBJ2-7, with a weak D call TRBD2 (5 bases). Germline lookup yields CDR1 MNHNS and CDR2 SASEGT. The CDR3 has 15 amino acids. The V end was cut by 6 bases, the J end by 4 bases, with 19 bases between. The CDR3 DNA follows: TGTGCCAGCAGCGATCGGGGAAAAGGTGGTTACGAGCAGTACTTC. Amino acids: CASSDRGKGGYEQYF.

This clone was seen only once. The chain carries TRBV19 and TRBJ2-7; 9 nucleotides agree with TRBD1. The CDR3 sequence is 15 residues long. From germline, CDR1 is LNHDA and CDR2 SQIVND (reference sequence). The junction had 6 bases not matched to a gene; V was cut back by 2 bases and J by 4 bases. DNA of the CDR3: TGTGCCAGTAGTATACCCGGACAGGGGAGGTACGAGCAGTACTTC. Protein sequence: CASSIPGQGRYEQYF.

V is TRBV6-6 and J is TRBJ1-6, with unresolved D. Germline V lookup: CDR1 MNHNY, CDR2 SVGAGI (reference sequence). Trimming took off 6 bases at V and 7 bases at J, with 13 bases between the two ends. The CDR3 runs to 14 residues. CDR3 in DNA: TGTGCCAGCAGCCCCCCATCGCGGAATTCACCCCTCCACTTT. It codes for CASSPPSRNSPLHF.

The chain links TRBV10-2 to TRBJ2-7; 9 bases align to TRBD2. CDR1 is WSHSY and CDR2 is SAAADI in the germline V gene. V trimming: 7 bases; J trimming: 6 bases; junction bases outside the gene matches: 13. The CDR3 runs 15 residues. CDR3 in amino acids: CASKVIAGDLGEQYF. CDR3 bases: TGCGCCAGCAAGGTAATAGCGGGAGATCTGGGCGAGCAGTACTTC.

CDR3 region: CASSYLTGGDEQYF. DNA of the CDR3: TGTGCCAGCAGCTACTTGACAGGGGGCGACGAGCAGTACTTC. V usage is TRBV6-1 and J usage is TRBJ2-7, with 10 bases fitting TRBD1. This CDR3 is 14 amino acids long. Germline CDR1 and CDR2: MNHNS and SASEGT. V was clipped by 6 bases and J by 5 bases; unmatched bases: 7.